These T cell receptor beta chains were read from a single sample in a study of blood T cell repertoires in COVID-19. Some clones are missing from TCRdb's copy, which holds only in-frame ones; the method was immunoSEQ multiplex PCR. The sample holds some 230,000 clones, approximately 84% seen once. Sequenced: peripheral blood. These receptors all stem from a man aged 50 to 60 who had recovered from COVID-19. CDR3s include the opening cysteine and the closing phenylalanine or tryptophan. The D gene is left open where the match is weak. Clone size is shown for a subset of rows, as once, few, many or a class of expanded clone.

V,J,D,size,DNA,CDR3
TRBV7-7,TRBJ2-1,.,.,TGTGCCAGCAGCTTAGCGGCGGGAAGGTATGAGCAGTTCTTC,CASSLAAGRYEQFF
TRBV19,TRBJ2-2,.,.,TGTGCCAGTAAAGGGGACACCGGGGAGCTGTTTTTT,CASKGDTGELFF
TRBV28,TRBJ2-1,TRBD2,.,TGTGCCAGCAGCACTAAAGCGGGAGGCGTCAAGGAGCAGTTCTTC,CASSTKAGGVKEQFF
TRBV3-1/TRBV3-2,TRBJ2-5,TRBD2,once,TGTGCCAGCAGCCAAAGCCTAGCGGAAGAGACCCAGTACTTC,CASSQSLAEETQYF
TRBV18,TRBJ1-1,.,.,TGTGCCAGCTCACCACTCGGCGGTGAAGCTTTCTTT,CASSPLGGEAFF
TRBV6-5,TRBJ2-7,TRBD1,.,TGTGCCAGCAGTCCGGGACAGGGGGTCTACGAGCAGTACTTC,CASSPGQGVYEQYF
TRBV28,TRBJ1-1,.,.,TGTGCCAGCAGTTTATCGGGAGGGATCAACACTGAAGCTTTCTTT,CASSLSGGINTEAFF
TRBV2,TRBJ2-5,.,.,TGTGCCAGCAGTGACCGGGGTAGGCGGGAGACCCAGTACTTC,CASSDRGRRETQYF
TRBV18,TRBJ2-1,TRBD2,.,TGTGCCAGCTCACCACCGGGACTAGCGGGAGGGCCGGCTGAGCAGTTCTTC,CASSPPGLAGGPAEQFF
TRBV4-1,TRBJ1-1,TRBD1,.,TGCGCCAGCAGCCCGGGACAGGCGGGGTACACTGAAGCTTTCTTT,CASSPGQAGYTEAFF
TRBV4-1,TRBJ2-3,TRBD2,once,TGCGCCAGCAGCCAAGATACCGGGACTAGCGGGAGTGATACGCAGTATTTT,CASSQDTGTSGSDTQYF
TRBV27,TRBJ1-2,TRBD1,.,TGTGCCAGCAGTACGACAGGGGTGGATGGCTACACCTTC,CASSTTGVDGYTF
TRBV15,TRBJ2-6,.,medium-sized,TGTGCCACCAGCAGGGACAGTTACTCTGGGGCCAACGTCCTGACTTTC,CATSRDSYSGANVLTF
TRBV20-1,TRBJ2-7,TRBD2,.,TGCAGTGCTAGTAGGTCTAGCGGGAGCGAGCAGTACTTC,CSASRSSGSEQYF
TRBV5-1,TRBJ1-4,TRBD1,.,TGCGCCAGCAGCTGGGGGACAGCAACTAATGAAAAACTGTTTTTT,CASSWGTATNEKLFF
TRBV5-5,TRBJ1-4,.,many,TGTGCCAGCAGCCCGAAAACAAGGACAGCAACTAATGAAAAACTGTTTTTT,CASSPKTRTATNEKLFF
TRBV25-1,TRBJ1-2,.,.,TGTGCCAGCAGTGAAGCAGGGAACTATGGCTACACCTTC,CASSEAGNYGYTF
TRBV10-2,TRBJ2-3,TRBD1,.,TGCGCCAGCAGGCCCAGGGGGCGGCATTCGTCAAGCACAGATACGCAGTATTTT,CASRPRGRHSSSTDTQYF
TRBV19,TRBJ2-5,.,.,TGTGCCAGTAGTTGGGGGGTCCAAGAGACCCAGTACTTC,CASSWGVQETQYF
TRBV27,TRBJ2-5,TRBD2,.,TGTGCCAGCAGTTTGGTTAGCGGGGGACAAGAGACCCAGTACTTC,CASSLVSGGQETQYF
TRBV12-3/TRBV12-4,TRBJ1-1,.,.,TGTGCCAGCAGCCCACGGGGTACTGAAGCTTTCTTT,CASSPRGTEAFF
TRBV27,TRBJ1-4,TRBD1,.,TGTGCCAGCAGTTTAAGGCTACAGGGGGCGAGAGAAAAACTGTTTTTT,CASSLRLQGAREKLFF
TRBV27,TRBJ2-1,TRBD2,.,TGTGCCAGCAGTCTGCCTAGCGGGAGTATCTATGAGCAGTTCTTC,CASSLPSGSIYEQFF
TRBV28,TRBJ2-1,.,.,TGTGCCACCGCCCGTAGCGGTTTAAATGAGCAGTTCTTC,CATARSGLNEQFF